What follows describes a single TCR beta chain. What it binds is not known. Samples were taken at baseline and on day 1 of cycles 4 and 7. The CDR3 sequence is 14 residues long. V lost 2 bases and J lost 3, with 10 bases in between. The V gene's germline CDR1 is SGHRS and CDR2 YFSETQ. This entry comes from a study of OX40 agonist ivuxolimab in advanced cancers. Across the study: Averaging about 60 years in age, with a range of about 23 to 90, the cohort was around 85% male.

Assay used: immunoSEQ multiplex PCR; TCRdb lists only in-frame clones, some missing. The sample has 97,000 or so clones; roughly 90% are singletons. Whole-study findings and limits: Dosing at 0.1 to 3.0 mg/kg was accompanied by clonal expansion of CD4+ and CD8+ blood T cells by week 6.

This sequence originates from an adult with an advanced solid tumor such as melanoma, head and neck, liver or kidney cancer. The chain joins TRBV5-1 to TRBJ2-3; D perhaps matches TRBD1 (6 bases). Here the sequenced sample was CD4+ or CD8+ T cells sorted from blood, taken in a trial of the OX40 agonist ivuxolimab. CDR3 in DNA: TGCGCCAGCAGCTTTAACAGGGATACAGATACGCAGTATTTT. Translating gives CASSFNRDTDTQYF.